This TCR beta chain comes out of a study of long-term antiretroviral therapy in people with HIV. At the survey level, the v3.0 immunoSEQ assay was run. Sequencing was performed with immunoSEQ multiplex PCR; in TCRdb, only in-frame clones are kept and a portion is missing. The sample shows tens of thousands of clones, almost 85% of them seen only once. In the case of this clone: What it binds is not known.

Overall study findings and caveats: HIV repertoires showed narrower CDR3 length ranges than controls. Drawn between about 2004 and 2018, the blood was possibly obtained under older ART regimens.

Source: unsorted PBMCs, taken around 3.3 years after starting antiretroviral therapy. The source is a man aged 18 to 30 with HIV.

CDR3 amino acids: CASSYKMNTEAFF. In DNA form, the CDR3 reads TGTGCCAGCAGCTATAAAATGAACACTGAAGCTTTCTTT. This sequence joins TRBV7-2 and TRBJ1-1; no firm D call. The length of the CDR3 is 13 residues. Looked up from germline, CDR1 is SGHTA and CDR2 is FQGNSA. The V gene lost 4 bases and the J gene lost 0 bases, with 6 bases spanning the gap.